The 7 T cell receptor beta chains below come from one sample, sequenced in a study of blood T cell repertoires in COVID-19. Produced via immunoSEQ multiplex PCR; TCRdb's table is partial and in-frame only. Among fewer than 200,000 clones listed, about 91% were seen once. The sequenced sample consisted of peripheral blood. These receptors originate from a woman in her fifties or sixties with acute or convalescent COVID-19.

For the CDR3, the DNA is TGTGCCTGGAGTGTATGGGGTAGCGGGATCGGTAACGAGCAGTACTTC. It is translated as CAWSVWGSGIGNEQYF. The chain joins TRBV30 to TRBJ2-7; TRBD2 matches 8 bases. After removal of 0 bases from V and 5 bases from J, the junction contained 12 bases not matched to a gene. CDR1 GTSNPN and CDR2 SVGIG come from the germline V gene (reference sequence). CDR3 length: 16 amino acids. Full variable domain (outside the CDR3, taken from reference TRBV30 and TRBJ2-7): SQTIHQWPATLVQPVGSPLSLECTVEGTSNPNLYWYRQAAGRGLQLLFYSVGIGQISSEVPQNLSASRPQDRQFILSSKKLLLSDSGFYLCAWSVWGSGIGNEQYFGPGTRLTVT.

The chain combines TRBV5-1 with TRBJ2-5; 7 bases are shared with TRBD2. Germline V CDR1 and CDR2: SGHRS, YFSETQ. The CDR3 totals 16 residues. V trimming: 6 bases; J trimming: 5 bases; junction bases outside the gene matches: 16. CDR3 nucleotide sequence: TGCGCCAGCACCCCTAATCACCGGGGGGAATGGGAGACCCAGTACTTC. Its translation: CASTPNHRGEWETQYF.

The chain joins TRBV2 to TRBJ2-3, with 8 bases that match TRBD2. J gave up 3 bases and V 7 bases, and 12 bases lay outside the gene matches. Germline V gene sequence: CDR1 SNHLY, CDR2 FYNNEI. This CDR3 comprises 16 residues. The CDR3: CASNVQRGFGTDTQYF. DNA for the CDR3: TGTGCCAGCAACGTACAGCGGGGGTTCGGGACAGATACGCAGTATTTT.

The rearrangement links TRBV20-1 to TRBJ1-4; 7 bases map to TRBD1. V gave up 8 bases and J gave up 11 bases; unmatched junction bases: 2. CDR1 and CDR2 (germline): DFQATT, SNEGSKA (reference sequence). The CDR3 consists of 9 residues. CDR3 coding DNA: TGCAGTATACAGGGGAAACTGTTTTTT. Protein product: CSIQGKLFF.

CDR3 in amino acids: CASSLRLAGGSGTQYF. The CDR3 region has the DNA TGTGCCAGCAGCCTTCGACTAGCGGGAGGTTCTGGGACCCAGTACTTC. This sequence joins TRBV5-4 and TRBJ2-5, with TRBD2 matching 13 bases. This CDR3 has 16 residues. Germline-derived CDR1 and CDR2 are SGHNT and YYREEE (reference sequence). Losses at the gene ends were 4 bases for V and 7 bases for J; bases not matched to a gene: 10.

The chain uses TRBV7-9 and TRBJ1-1; D is uncertain. This CDR3 is built from 16 residues. Germline V lookup: CDR1 SEHNR, CDR2 FQNEAQ (reference sequence). V dropped 2 bases and J dropped 6 bases, with 19 bases sitting between them. CDR3 loop: CASSLMALGARAEAFF. In nucleotides, the CDR3 is TGTGCCAGCAGCTTAATGGCCCTGGGCGCGAGGGCTGAAGCTTTCTTT.

The rearrangement links TRBV19 to TRBJ2-3; weak D call: TRBD2 (6 bases). The CDR3 consists of 15 residues. Germline CDR1 LNHDA, CDR2 SQIVND (reference sequence). Trimming removed 5 bases at V and 1 base at J, with 13 bases between. The CDR3 here is CASSPGLQRTDTQYF. DNA for the CDR3: TGTGCCAGTAGTCCGGGACTTCAACGCACAGATACGCAGTATTTT.